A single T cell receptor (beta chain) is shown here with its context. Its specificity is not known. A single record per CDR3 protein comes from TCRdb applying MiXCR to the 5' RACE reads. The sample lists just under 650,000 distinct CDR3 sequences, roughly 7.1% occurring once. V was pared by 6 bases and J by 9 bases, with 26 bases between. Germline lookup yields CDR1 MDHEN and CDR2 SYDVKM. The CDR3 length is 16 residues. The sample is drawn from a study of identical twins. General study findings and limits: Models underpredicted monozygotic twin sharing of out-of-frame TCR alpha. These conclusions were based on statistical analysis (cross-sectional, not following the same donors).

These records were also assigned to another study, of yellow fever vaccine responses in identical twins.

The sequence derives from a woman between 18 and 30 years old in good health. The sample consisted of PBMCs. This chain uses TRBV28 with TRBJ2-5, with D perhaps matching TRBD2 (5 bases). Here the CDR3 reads CASSSNWPRPMEAQYF. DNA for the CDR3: TGTGCCAGCAGCTCCAATTGGCCAAGACCGATGGAGGCCCAGTACTTC.